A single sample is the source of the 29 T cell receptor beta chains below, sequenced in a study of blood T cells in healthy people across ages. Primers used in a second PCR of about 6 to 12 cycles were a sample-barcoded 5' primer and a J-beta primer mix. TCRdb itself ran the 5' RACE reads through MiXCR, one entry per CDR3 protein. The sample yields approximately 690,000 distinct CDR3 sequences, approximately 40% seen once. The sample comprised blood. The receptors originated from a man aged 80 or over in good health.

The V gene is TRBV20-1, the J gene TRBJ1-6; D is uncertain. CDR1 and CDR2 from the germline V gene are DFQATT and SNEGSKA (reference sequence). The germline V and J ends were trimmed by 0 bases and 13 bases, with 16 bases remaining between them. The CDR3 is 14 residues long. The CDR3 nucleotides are TGCAGTGCTAGAGATGGCGGCGGCCGATGGCCCCTCCACTTT. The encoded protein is CSARDGGGRWPLHF.

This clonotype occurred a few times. CDR3 loop: CASSLPQGALAGELFF. The DNA of the CDR3 is TGTGCCAGCAGCCTACCACAGGGGGCTCTCGCCGGGGAGCTGTTTTTT. The chain is built from TRBV7-2 and TRBJ2-2; 9 bases are shared with TRBD1. This CDR3 is built from 16 residues. Germline CDR1 is SGHTA and CDR2 is FQGNSA. J gave up 6 bases and V 5 bases, and 10 bases lay outside the gene matches.

The CDR3 region is CASSAGGAYNEQFF. CDR3 DNA: TGTGCCAGCAGCGCGGGGGGGGCGTACAATGAGCAGTTCTTC. The chain combines TRBV7-2 with TRBJ2-1; 9 bases map to TRBD2. The CDR3 loop spans 14 amino acids. With 5 bases clipped from V and 4 bases from J, the junction kept 3 bases outside the gene matches. Germline loops: CDR1 SGHTA, CDR2 FQGNSA.

CDR3 sequence: CASSLGTSGLGEQFF. The CDR3 DNA reads TGTGCCAGCAGCTTAGGGACTAGCGGGTTAGGTGAGCAGTTCTTC. This chain connects TRBV7-2 to TRBJ2-1; 11 positions agree with TRBD2. Germline-derived CDR1 and CDR2 are SGHTA and FQGNSA. CDR3 size: 15 residues. With V trimmed by 1 base and J by 9 bases, 5 bases remained unmatched. Variable domain in full (rest from reference TRBV7-2 and TRBJ2-1): GAGVSQSPSNKVTEKGKDVELRCDPISGHTALYWYRQSLGQGLEFLIYFQGNSAPDKSGLPSDRFSAERTGGSVSTLTIQRTQQEDSAVYLCASSLGTSGLGEQFFGPGTRLTVL.

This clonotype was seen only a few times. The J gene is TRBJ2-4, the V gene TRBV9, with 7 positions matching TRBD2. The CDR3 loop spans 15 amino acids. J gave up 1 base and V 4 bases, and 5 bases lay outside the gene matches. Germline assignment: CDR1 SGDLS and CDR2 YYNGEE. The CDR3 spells CASSRREGAKNIQYF. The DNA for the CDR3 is TGTGCCAGCAGCCGCAGGGAGGGGGCCAAAAACATTCAGTACTTC. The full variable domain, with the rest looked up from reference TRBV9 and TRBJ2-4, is DSGVTQTPKHLITATGQRVTLRCSPRSGDLSVYWYQQSLDQGLQFLIQYYNGEERAKGNILERFSAQQFPDLHSELNLSSLELGDSALYFCASSRREGAKNIQYFGAGTRLSVL.

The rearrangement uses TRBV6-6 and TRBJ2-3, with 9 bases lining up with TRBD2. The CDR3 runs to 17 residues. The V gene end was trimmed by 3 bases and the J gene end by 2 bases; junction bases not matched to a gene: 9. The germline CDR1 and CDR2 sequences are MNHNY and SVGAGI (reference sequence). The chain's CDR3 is CASSYRGAGGPTDTQYF. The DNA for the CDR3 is TGTGCCAGCAGTTATCGGGGGGCGGGGGGGCCCACAGATACGCAGTATTTT.

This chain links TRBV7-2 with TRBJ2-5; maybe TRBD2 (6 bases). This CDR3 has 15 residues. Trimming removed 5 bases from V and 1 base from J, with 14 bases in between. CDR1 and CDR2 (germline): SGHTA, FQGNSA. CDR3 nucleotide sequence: TGTGCCAGCAGCCTACAAGGGGACTCCCAAGAGACCCAGTACTTC. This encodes CASSLQGDSQETQYF.

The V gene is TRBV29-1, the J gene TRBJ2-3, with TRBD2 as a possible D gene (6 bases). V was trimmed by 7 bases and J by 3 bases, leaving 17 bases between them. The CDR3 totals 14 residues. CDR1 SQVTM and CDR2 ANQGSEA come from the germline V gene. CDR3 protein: CSAKQVGGTDTQYF. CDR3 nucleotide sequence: TGCAGCGCGAAACAGGTGGGGGGTACAGATACGCAGTATTTT.

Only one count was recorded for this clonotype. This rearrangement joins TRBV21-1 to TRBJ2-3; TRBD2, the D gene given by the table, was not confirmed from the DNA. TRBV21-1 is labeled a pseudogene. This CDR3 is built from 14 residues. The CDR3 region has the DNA TGTGCCAGCAGACGGACTAGCGGAACAGATACGCAGTATTTT. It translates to CASRRTSGTDTQYF.

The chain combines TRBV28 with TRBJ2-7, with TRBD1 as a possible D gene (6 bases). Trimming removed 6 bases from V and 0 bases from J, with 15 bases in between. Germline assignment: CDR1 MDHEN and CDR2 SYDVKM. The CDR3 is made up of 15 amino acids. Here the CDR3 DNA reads TGTGCCAGCAGAGTCTACGGGACAAGCTCCTACGAGCAGTACTTC. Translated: CASRVYGTSSYEQYF.

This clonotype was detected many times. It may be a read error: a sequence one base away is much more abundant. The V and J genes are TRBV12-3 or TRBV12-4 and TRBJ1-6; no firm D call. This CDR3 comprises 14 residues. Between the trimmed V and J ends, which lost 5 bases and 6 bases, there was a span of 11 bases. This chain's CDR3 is CASSVRSRNSPLHF. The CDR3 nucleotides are TGTGCCAGCAGTGTGCGCAGCCGTAATTCACCCCTCCACTTT.

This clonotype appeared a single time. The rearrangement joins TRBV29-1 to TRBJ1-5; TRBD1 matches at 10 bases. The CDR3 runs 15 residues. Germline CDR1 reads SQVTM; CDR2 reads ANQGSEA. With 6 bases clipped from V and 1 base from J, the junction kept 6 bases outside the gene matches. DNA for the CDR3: TGCAGCGTCCGAATGGACAGGGGGAGCAATCAGCCCCAGCATTTT. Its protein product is CSVRMDRGSNQPQHF.

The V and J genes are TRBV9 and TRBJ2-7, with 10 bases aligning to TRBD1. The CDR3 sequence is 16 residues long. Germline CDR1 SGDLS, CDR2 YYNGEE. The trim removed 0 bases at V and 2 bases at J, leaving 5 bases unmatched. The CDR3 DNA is TGTGCCAGCAGCGTAGGGGACAGGGGTCAGACCTACGAGCAGTACTTC. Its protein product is CASSVGDRGQTYEQYF.

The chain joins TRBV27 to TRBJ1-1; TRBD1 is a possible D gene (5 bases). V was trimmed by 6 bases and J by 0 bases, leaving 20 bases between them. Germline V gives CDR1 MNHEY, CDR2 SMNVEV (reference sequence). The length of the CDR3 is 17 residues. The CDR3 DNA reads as TGTGCCAGCAGCCACCGAGGGGCAGGGTGGATGAACACTGAAGCTTTCTTT. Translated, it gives CASSHRGAGWMNTEAFF.

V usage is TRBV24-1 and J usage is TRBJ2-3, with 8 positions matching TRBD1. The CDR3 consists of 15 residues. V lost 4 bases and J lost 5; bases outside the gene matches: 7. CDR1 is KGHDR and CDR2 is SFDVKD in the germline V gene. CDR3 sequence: CATSEGDRHGDTQYF. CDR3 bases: TGTGCCACCAGTGAAGGGGACAGGCATGGAGATACGCAGTATTTT.

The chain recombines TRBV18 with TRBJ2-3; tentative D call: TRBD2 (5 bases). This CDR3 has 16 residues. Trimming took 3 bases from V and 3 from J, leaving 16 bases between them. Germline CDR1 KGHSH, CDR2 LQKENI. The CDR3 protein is CASSPRTLEGTDTQYF. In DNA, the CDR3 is TGTGCCAGCTCACCGCGGACCCTTGAGGGTACAGATACGCAGTATTTT.

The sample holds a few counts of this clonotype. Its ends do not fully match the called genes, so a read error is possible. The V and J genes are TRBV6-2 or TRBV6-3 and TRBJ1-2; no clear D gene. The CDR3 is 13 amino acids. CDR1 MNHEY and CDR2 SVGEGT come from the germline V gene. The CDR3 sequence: CASSYSKNYGYNF. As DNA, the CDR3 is TGTGCCAGCAGTTACAGCAAGAACTATGGCTACAACTTC.

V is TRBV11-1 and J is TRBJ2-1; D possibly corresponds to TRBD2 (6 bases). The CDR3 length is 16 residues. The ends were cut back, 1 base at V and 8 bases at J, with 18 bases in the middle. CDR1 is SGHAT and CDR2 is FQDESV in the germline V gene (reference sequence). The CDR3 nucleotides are TGTGCCAGCAGCTTAGACGGTGCGGGAAGGCTCGATGAGCAGTTCTTC. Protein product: CASSLDGAGRLDEQFF.

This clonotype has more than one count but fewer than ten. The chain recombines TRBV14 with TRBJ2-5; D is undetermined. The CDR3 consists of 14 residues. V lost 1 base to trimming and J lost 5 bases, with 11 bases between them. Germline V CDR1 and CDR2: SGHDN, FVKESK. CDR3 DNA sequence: TGTGCCAGCAGCCAAGGACGACTGATTGAGACCCAGTACTTC. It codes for CASSQGRLIETQYF. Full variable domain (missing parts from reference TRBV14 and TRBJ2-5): EAGVTQFPSHSVIEKGQTVTLRCDPISGHDNLYWYRRVMGKEIKFLLHFVKESKQDESGMPNNRFLAERTGGTYSTLKVQPAELEDSGVYFCASSQGRLIETQYFGPGTRLLVL.

This CDR3 is CATSVGGDGETQYF. The CDR3 coding sequence is TGTGCCACCAGTGTCGGCGGCGACGGTGAGACCCAGTACTTC. The rearrangement joins TRBV24-1 to TRBJ2-5; D not certain. The CDR3 runs to 14 residues. V was shortened by 5 bases and J by 5 bases, with 14 bases between the two germline ends. The germline V gene has CDR1 KGHDR and CDR2 SFDVKD.

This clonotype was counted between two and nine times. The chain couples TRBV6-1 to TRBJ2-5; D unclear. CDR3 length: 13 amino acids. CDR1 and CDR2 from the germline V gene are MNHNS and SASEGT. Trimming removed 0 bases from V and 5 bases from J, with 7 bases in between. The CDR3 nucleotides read TGTGCCAGCAGTGAAGCGAGGTGGGAGACCCAGTACTTC. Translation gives CASSEARWETQYF.

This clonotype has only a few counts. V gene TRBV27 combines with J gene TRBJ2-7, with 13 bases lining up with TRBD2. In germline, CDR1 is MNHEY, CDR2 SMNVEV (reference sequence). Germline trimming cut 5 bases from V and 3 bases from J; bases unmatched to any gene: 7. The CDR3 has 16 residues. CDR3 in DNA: TGTGCCAGCAGTATCCGGCGACTAGCGGGAGGCTACGAGCAGTACTTC. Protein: CASSIRRLAGGYEQYF.

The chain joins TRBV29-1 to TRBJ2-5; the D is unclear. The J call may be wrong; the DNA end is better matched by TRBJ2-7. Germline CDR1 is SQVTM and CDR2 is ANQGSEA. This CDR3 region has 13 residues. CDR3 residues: CSVGPVNAYEQYF. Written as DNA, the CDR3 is TGCAGCGTTGGGCCAGTTAACGCCTACGAGCAGTACTTC.

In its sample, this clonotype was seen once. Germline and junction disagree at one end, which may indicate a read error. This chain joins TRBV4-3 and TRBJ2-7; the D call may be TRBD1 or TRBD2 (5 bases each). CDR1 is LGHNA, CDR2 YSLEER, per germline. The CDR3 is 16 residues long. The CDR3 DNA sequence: TGCGTCAGCAGCTTAGACCGGGGCCCATCCCCCTACGAGCAGTACTTC. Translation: CVSSLDRGPSPYEQYF.

CDR3 in amino acids: CAISESPTIQETQYF. The CDR3 DNA sequence: TGTGCCATCAGTGAGTCTCCCACGATCCAAGAGACCCAGTACTTC. The rearrangement uses TRBV10-3 and TRBJ2-5; D is undetermined. CDR1 ENHRY and CDR2 SYGVKD come from the germline V gene. The germline V and J ends were trimmed by 0 bases and 1 base, with 9 bases remaining between them. The CDR3 is 15 residues long.

CDR3: CASNPLDRANEQFF. Here the CDR3 DNA reads TGCGCCAGCAACCCACTGGACAGGGCCAATGAGCAGTTCTTC. The V gene is TRBV4-1, the J gene TRBJ2-1, with 8 positions matching TRBD1. The CDR3 is 14 residues long. CDR1 and CDR2 from the germline V gene are MGHRA and YSYEKL. Germline trimming cut 7 bases from V and 6 bases from J; bases unmatched to any gene: 8.

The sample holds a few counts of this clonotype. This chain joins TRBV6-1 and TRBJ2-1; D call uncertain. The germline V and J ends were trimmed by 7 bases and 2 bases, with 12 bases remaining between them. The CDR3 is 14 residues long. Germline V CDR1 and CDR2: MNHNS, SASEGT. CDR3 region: CASILEAAYNEQFF. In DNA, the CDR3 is TGTGCCAGCATTCTAGAAGCCGCCTACAATGAGCAGTTCTTC.

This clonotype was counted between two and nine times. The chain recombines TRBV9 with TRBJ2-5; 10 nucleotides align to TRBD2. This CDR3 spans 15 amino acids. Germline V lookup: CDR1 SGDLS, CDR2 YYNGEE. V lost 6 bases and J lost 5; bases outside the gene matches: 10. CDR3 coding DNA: TGTGCCAGCACCCAAGCGGGGGGGCCTTTGGAGACCCAGTACTTC. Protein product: CASTQAGGPLETQYF.

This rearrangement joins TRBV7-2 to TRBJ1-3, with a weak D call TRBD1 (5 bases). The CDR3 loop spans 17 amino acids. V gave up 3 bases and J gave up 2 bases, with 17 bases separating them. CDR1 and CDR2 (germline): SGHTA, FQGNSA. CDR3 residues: CASSFRGLGVTGNTIYF. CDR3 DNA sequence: TGTGCCAGCAGCTTCCGGGGTTTGGGGGTGACTGGAAACACCATATATTTT.